The clone carrying this TCR beta chain was counted at least ten times. This record comes from a study of CD8 T cells in ankylosing spondylitis. In TCRdb, the 5' RACE reads were re-called with MiXCR into one record per CDR3 protein. The sample lists approximately 220,000 distinct CDR3 sequences; approximately 10% were seen once. CDR1 and CDR2 from the germline V gene are LNHNV and YYDKDF (reference sequence). V was pared by 1 base and J by 5 bases, with 8 bases between. The length of the CDR3 is 13 residues. The chain joins TRBV15 to TRBJ2-5; no clear D. The material sequenced was blood, either unsorted or a sorted T cell fraction (not recorded which). The TCR sequence derives from a male donor with ankylosing spondylitis or in good health (not recorded which). The DNA of the CDR3 is TGTGCCACCAGCAGAGGCCGTACCGAGACCCAGTACTTC. It translates to CATSRGRTETQYF.